This T cell receptor beta chain is from a study of shared clonotypes between healthy human individuals. Overall study context: Every donor yielded three CD4 naive, three CD4 memory, two CD8 naive and one CD8 memory plate.

With respect to this clone: Antigen: not known.

Per the germline V gene, CDR1 is KGHSH and CDR2 is LQKENI. Losses at the gene ends were 0 bases for V and 5 bases for J; bases not matched to a gene: 5. CDR3 length: 15 amino acids. Study-level findings and limits: Sequencing depth was predicted to influence how clonotypes are shared among donors.

Authors' processing steps: Filtering differed for immunoSEQ, which gave only junction sequences without quality scores. The method was immunoSEQ multiplex PCR; TCRdb's version includes in-frame clones alone and lacks a portion of them. The D gene and trimming were derived from the DNA, and the V and J assignments and clone size from that table. The table lists about 1 million clones, under 80% of them singletons. This chain uses TRBV18 with TRBJ2-7, with TRBD1 matching 9 bases. The source material was memory CD4+ T cells sorted from blood. Noted subset: CD45RA-negative fraction. The receptor's source is a man between 18 and 35 years old in good health. The CDR3 is CASSPPVGQGHEQYF. The CDR3 bases are TGTGCCAGCTCACCACCGGTGGGACAGGGCCACGAGCAGTACTTC. Filled out from reference TRBV18 and TRBJ2-7, the complete variable domain reads NAGVMQNPRHLVRRRGQEARLRCSPMKGHSHVYWYRQLPEEGLKFMVYLQKENIIDESGMPKERFSAEFPKEGPSILRIQQVVRGDSAAYFCASSPPVGQGHEQYFGPGTRLTVT.